This TCR beta chain was identified in a study of T cell repertoires in cytomegalovirus infection. Study at large: Both CMV infection and a matching HLA type were indicated by public TCR beta signatures. Findings and caveats of the study: The response measured ex vivo was dominated by TCR beta clonotypes (HLA-C-restricted and CMV-specific). CMV carriers with the relevant HLA were identified by cumulative public TCR beta family frequency.

TCRdb analysed the reads with MiXCR anew, one entry per CDR3 protein. In the table there are tens of thousands of distinct CDR3 sequences, about a third of which are singletons. Germline V gives CDR1 MDHEN, CDR2 SYDVKM. The germline V and J ends were trimmed by 7 bases and 1 base, with 21 bases remaining between them. The CDR3 sequence is 17 residues long. Comments on this clonotype: The antigen is undetermined.

The TCR comes from a human donor in good health (CMV status not recorded). Some clones in this sample may be carry-over from other donors' samples. This rearrangement joins TRBV28 to TRBJ2-3; tentative D call: TRBD2 (7 bases). The material sequenced was PBMCs, sequenced either directly or after in vitro stimulation (not recorded which). CDR3 sequence (DNA): TGTGCCAGCAATATAAGTAGGGGGGGCCGGGGCACAGATACGCAGTATTTT. It codes for CASNISRGGRGTDTQYF.